This T cell receptor beta chain was identified in a study of T-cell reconstitution after alpha-beta-depleted transplantation in children. Points from the study as a whole: Several hundred rapidly expanded clones from non-depleted graft cells reportedly supplied alpha-beta T cells about two months post-transplant.

Unique molecular identifiers were used in preparing the TCRbeta library. TCRdb re-analysed the PCR reads in MiXCR, keeping a single row per CDR3 protein. The sample contains approximately 400,000 distinct CDR3 sequences, around 15% of which appear only once. Concerning this clonotype itself: Its matching antigen is unknown.

J lost 8 bases, V lost 6 bases, and 11 bases had no gene match. CDR1 is SQVTM and CDR2 is ANQGSEA in the germline V gene. CDR3 length equals 15 residues. Sequenced here: PBMCs, mostly from graft donor cells, sampled 360 days after TCRalphabeta/CD19-depleted stem cell transplant. This chain joins TRBV29-1 and TRBJ2-1; the match to TRBD2 covers 12 bases. The source of this sequence is a boy younger than two who had a stem cell transplant for Wiskott-Aldrich syndrome, so the T cells may come from the graft donor. CDR3 protein: CSVLPGLAGFDEQFF. The CDR3 coding sequence is TGCAGCGTGTTACCCGGACTAGCGGGGTTCGATGAGCAGTTCTTC.